This T cell receptor (beta chain) was profiled in a study of blood T cells in healthy people across ages. The second PCR ran roughly 6 to 11 cycles with a sample-barcoded 5' primer and J-beta primers. At least 3 million CDR3-containing paired-end reads were obtained per sample. Each CDR3 protein gets one entry after TCRdb re-called the 5' RACE reads with MiXCR. This table holds some 560,000 distinct CDR3 sequences, about a quarter found once. CDR3 length: 16 amino acids. Trimming cost V 3 bases and J 6 bases; bases outside gene matches: 7. The germline V gene encodes CDR1 MDHEN and CDR2 SYDVKM. This clonotype was found a few times. Those donating, healthy Caucasian individuals from Russia, were aged about 6 to 90. These data also featured in a second study, about T cells of mothers and their children. From that second work: The data showed no persistent microchimeric T cell clones.

The specimen sequenced was blood. The TCR comes from a boy aged 2 to 10 in good health. The chain employs TRBV28 and TRBJ2-1; 11 bases align to TRBD1. CDR3 region: CASSLGTGGLSNEQFF. The CDR3, as DNA: TGTGCCAGCAGTTTGGGGACAGGGGGACTCAGCAATGAGCAGTTCTTC.